These 20 T cell receptor beta chains originate from one sample sequenced in a study of blood T cell repertoires in COVID-19. This table comes from immunoSEQ multiplex PCR, and its TCRdb copy is limited to in-frame clones, with some not included. The sample gives around 470,000 clones, 89% of which show up once; roughly 1% is in the top ten. The sample taken for sequencing was peripheral blood. The receptors stem from a man aged 18 to 29 with COVID-19, enrolled during active disease.

V is TRBV5-1 and J is TRBJ2-2; 13 bases fit TRBD2. The CDR3 is 17 amino acids. V was pared by 4 bases and J by 7 bases, with 10 bases of the junction left unmatched. Germline CDR1 SGHRS, CDR2 YFSETQ. The DNA of the CDR3 is TGCGCCAGCAGCGTACCTCCGGGACTAGCGGGGTTCGGGGAGCTGTTTTTT. It yields the protein CASSVPPGLAGFGELFF.

J is TRBJ1-1 and V is TRBV18; D gene unclear. V was pared by 2 bases and J by 1 base, with 23 bases between. The CDR3 is 19 residues long. In germline, CDR1 is KGHSH, CDR2 LQKENI. The CDR3 protein is CASSPFGKVKTAPNTEAFF. In DNA, the CDR3 is TGTGCCAGCTCACCATTTGGCAAAGTAAAAACAGCTCCGAACACTGAAGCTTTCTTT.

The chain joins TRBV24-1 to TRBJ2-4; the D gene is possibly TRBD1 (5 bases). Looked up from germline, CDR1 is KGHDR and CDR2 is SFDVKD. There are 15 residues in the CDR3. V was shortened by 0 bases and J by 0 bases, with 5 bases between the two germline ends. This CDR3 reads CATSDLQGAKNIQYF. CDR3 coding DNA: TGTGCCACCAGTGATTTGCAGGGAGCCAAAAACATTCAGTACTTC.

The chain links TRBV18 to TRBJ2-3; D possibly corresponds to TRBD1 (6 bases). The germline gives CDR1 KGHSH, CDR2 LQKENI. The CDR3 totals 14 residues. Trimming left V 0 bases short and J 4 bases short, with 8 bases between. The CDR3 DNA sequence: TGTGCCAGCTCACCACCGAACAGGGCAGATACGCAGTATTTT. It specifies CASSPPNRADTQYF.

This chain links TRBV5-1 with TRBJ1-6; no clear D gene. The CDR3 is 14 amino acids. Germline V gives CDR1 SGHRS, CDR2 YFSETQ. V was cut by 4 bases and J by 0 bases, with 5 bases left in between. The CDR3 sequence is CASSMSSYNSPLHF. The CDR3 DNA is TGCGCCAGCAGCATGAGCTCCTATAATTCACCCCTCCACTTT.

The genes are TRBV27 and TRBJ1-2; D remains unclear. The CDR3 length is 14 residues. The V end lost 0 bases, the J end lost 2 bases, and 7 bases lay between the germline ends. Germline CDR1 is MNHEY and CDR2 is SMNVEV (reference sequence). The CDR3: CASSLSGPNYGYTF. In nucleotides, the CDR3 is TGTGCCAGCAGTTTATCTGGCCCGAACTATGGCTACACCTTC.

This sequence joins TRBV7-6 and TRBJ1-3; D remains unclear. The CDR3 loop spans 14 amino acids. V was trimmed by 4 bases and J by 7 bases, leaving 14 bases between them. Germline V gene sequence: CDR1 SGHVS, CDR2 FNYEAQ. Here the CDR3 reads CASSSNEPPNTIYF. The CDR3 nucleotides read TGTGCCAGCAGCTCTAATGAACCCCCGAACACCATATATTTT.

The chain carries TRBV7-9 and TRBJ1-6; D may be TRBD1 (6 bases). Germline V gene lookup returns CDR1 SEHNR and CDR2 FQNEAQ (reference sequence). The CDR3 is made up of 13 amino acids. Deletions cut 4 bases from V and 7 bases from J, with 8 bases between. In DNA, the CDR3 is TGTGCCAGCAGCTCCGACAGGAATTCACCCCTCCACTTT. It translates to CASSSDRNSPLHF.

The V and J genes are TRBV5-1 and TRBJ1-1; weak D call: TRBD1 (6 bases). Germline V lookup: CDR1 SGHRS, CDR2 YFSETQ. CDR3 length: 15 residues. V shed 1 base and J shed 5 bases, with 15 bases lying between them. The CDR3 sequence: CASSLTTGSETEAFF. DNA of the CDR3: TGCGCCAGCAGCTTGACCACAGGGAGTGAAACTGAAGCTTTCTTT.

V gene TRBV5-1 combines with J gene TRBJ2-3, with D tentatively TRBD1 (7 bases). V gave up 3 bases and J gave up 1 base, with 12 bases separating them. Germline V gives CDR1 SGHRS, CDR2 YFSETQ. This CDR3 spans 15 amino acids. DNA of the CDR3: TGCGCCAGCAGCTCCAGGGGGGCCCGCACAGATACGCAGTATTTT. Its protein is CASSSRGARTDTQYF.

This sequence joins TRBV25-1 and TRBJ1-5; D remains unclear. CDR1 and CDR2 (germline): MGHDK, SYGVNS. The CDR3 consists of 12 residues. The germline V and J ends were trimmed by 1 base and 9 bases, with 7 bases remaining between them. The CDR3: CASSELGGPQHF. As DNA, the CDR3 is TGTGCCAGCAGTGAATTGGGAGGGCCCCAGCATTTT. Based on the CDR3 plus reference TRBV25-1 and TRBJ1-5, the full variable domain is EADIYQTPRYLVIGTGKKITLECSQTMGHDKMYWYQQDPGMELHLIHYSYGVNSTEKGDLSSESTVSRIRTEHFPLTLESARPSHTSQYLCASSELGGPQHFGDGTRLSIL.

The rearrangement links TRBV14 to TRBJ1-2; 10 bases are a match to TRBD1. CDR1 SGHDN and CDR2 FVKESK come from the germline V gene. This CDR3 region has 19 residues. V was clipped by 4 bases and J by 8 bases; unmatched bases: 22. CDR3 loop: CASSRSPNLGTGDSGGYTF. CDR3 in DNA: TGTGCCAGCAGCCGCAGCCCGAACTTGGGGACAGGGGATTCGGGGGGCTACACCTTC.

The V and J genes are TRBV6-5 and TRBJ2-7; D may be TRBD1 (6 bases). The CDR3 covers 14 residues. Germline loops: CDR1 MNHEY, CDR2 SVGAGI. V shed 6 bases and J shed 1 base, with 13 bases lying between them. The CDR3: CASRIEGGSYEQYF. CDR3 nucleotide sequence: TGTGCCAGCAGGATTGAAGGGGGATCCTACGAGCAGTACTTC.

J is TRBJ1-1 and V is TRBV25-1; 9 nucleotides agree with TRBD1. The CDR3 has 14 residues. Germline CDR1 MGHDK, CDR2 SYGVNS. V lost 7 bases, J lost 1 base, and 4 bases stayed unmatched. CDR3 amino acids: CASIQQGANTEAFF. The CDR3 bases are TGTGCCAGCATTCAACAGGGGGCGAACACTGAAGCTTTCTTT.

This chain joins TRBV7-9 and TRBJ2-1, with 9 bases aligning to TRBD2. The germline V gene has CDR1 SEHNR and CDR2 FQNEAQ (reference sequence). The CDR3 loop spans 16 amino acids. After removal of 5 bases from V and 6 bases from J, the junction contained 11 bases not matched to a gene. The CDR3 nucleotides are TGTGCCAGCAGCCTTGGCGGGGGACTAGCTACCAATGAGCAGTTCTTC. Protein: CASSLGGGLATNEQFF.

The V and J genes are TRBV11-2 and TRBJ2-7; TRBD1 agrees at 8 bases. Germline V lookup: CDR1 SGHAT, CDR2 FQNNGV. CDR3 size: 15 residues. With 5 bases clipped from V and 2 bases from J, the junction kept 8 bases outside the gene matches. The CDR3 DNA reads TGTGCCAGCAGCCCAGCCGACAGGGGAACCTACGAGCAGTACTTC. Translating it yields CASSPADRGTYEQYF.

V and J are TRBV24-1 and TRBJ2-5, with 8 nucleotides matching TRBD1. Trimming took 7 bases from V and 5 from J; bases not matched to a gene: 5. Germline V CDR1 and CDR2: KGHDR, SFDVKD. This CDR3 contains 13 residues. CDR3 DNA sequence: TGTGCCACCAGACCAGGGGGCGGCGAGACCCAGTACTTC. Translating gives CATRPGGGETQYF.

The chain couples TRBV7-8 to TRBJ1-4; TRBD1 matches at 11 bases. Germline V CDR1 and CDR2: SGHVS, FQNEAQ. This CDR3 comprises 14 residues. V dropped 5 bases and J dropped 8; count of bases not matched to a gene: 4. In nucleotides, the CDR3 is TGTGCCAGCAGCCTGGACAGGGGGCGCGAAAAACTGTTTTTT. It codes for CASSLDRGREKLFF.

The chain couples TRBV2 to TRBJ1-4; 7 positions agree with TRBD1. CDR1 and CDR2 from the germline V gene are SNHLY and FYNNEI. V dropped 6 bases and J dropped 2; count of bases not matched to a gene: 3. CDR3 length: 14 amino acids. The DNA for the CDR3 is TGTGCCAGCAGCGACAGGGAGACTAATGAAAAACTGTTTTTT. It yields the protein CASSDRETNEKLFF.

This chain links TRBV10-2 with TRBJ1-4, with D unclear. Germline V lookup: CDR1 WSHSY, CDR2 SAAADI. The CDR3 consists of 15 residues. V lost 4 bases to trimming and J lost 5 bases, with 14 bases between them. The CDR3 reads CASSGLGGSNEKLFF. The CDR3 DNA reads as TGCGCCAGCAGTGGCTTGGGCGGGTCGAATGAAAAACTGTTTTTT.